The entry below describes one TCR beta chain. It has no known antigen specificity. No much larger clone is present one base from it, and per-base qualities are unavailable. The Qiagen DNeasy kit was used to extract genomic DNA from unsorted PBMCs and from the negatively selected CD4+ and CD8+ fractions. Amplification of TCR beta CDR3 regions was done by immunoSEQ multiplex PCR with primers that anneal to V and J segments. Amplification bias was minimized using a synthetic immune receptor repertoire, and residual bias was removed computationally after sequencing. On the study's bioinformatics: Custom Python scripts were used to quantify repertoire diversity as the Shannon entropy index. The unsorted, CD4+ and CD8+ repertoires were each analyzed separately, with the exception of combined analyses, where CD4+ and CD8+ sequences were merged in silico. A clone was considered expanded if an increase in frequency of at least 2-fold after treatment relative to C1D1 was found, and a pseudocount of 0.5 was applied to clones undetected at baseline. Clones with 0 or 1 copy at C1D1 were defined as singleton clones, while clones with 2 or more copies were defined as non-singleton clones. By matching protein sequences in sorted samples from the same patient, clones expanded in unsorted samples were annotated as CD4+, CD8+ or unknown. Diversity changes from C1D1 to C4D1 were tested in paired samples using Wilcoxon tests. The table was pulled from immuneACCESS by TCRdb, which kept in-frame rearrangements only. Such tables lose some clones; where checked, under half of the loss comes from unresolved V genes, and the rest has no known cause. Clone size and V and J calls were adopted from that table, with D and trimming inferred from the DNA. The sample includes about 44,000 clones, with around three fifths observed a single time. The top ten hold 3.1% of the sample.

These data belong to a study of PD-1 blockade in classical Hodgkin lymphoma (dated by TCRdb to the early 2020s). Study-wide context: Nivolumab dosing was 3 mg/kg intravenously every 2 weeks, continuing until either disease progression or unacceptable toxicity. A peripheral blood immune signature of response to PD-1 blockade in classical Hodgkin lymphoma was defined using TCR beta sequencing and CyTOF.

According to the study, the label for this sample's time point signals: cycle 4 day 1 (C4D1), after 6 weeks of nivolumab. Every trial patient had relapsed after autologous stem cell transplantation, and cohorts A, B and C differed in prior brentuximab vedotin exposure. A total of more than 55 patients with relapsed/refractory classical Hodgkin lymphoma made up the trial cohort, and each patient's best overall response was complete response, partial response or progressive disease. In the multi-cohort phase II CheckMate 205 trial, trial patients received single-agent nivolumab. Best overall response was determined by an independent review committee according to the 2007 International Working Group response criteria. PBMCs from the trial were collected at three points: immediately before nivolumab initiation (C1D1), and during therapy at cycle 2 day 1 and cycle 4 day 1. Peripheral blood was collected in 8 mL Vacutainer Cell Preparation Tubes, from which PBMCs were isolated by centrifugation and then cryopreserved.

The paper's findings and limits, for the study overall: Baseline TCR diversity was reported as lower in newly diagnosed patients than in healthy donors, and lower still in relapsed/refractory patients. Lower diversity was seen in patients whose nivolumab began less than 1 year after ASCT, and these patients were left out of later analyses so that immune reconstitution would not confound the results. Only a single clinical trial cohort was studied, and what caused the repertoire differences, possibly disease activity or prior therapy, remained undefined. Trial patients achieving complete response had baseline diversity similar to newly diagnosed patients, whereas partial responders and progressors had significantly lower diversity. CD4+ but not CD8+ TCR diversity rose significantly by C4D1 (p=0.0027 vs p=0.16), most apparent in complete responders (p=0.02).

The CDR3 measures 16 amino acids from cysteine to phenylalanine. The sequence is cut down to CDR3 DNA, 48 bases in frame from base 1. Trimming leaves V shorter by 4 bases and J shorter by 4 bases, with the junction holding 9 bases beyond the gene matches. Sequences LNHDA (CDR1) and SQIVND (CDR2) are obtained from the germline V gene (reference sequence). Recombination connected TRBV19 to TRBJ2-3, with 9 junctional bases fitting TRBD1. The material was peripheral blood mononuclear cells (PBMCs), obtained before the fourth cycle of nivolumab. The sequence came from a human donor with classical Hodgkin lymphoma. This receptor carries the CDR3 CASSKRTGVSADTQYF. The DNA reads TGTGCCAGTAGTAAAAGGACAGGGGTTTCCGCAGATACGCAGTATTTT.